This TCR beta chain was profiled in a study of shared clonotypes between healthy human individuals. Libraries were prepared by immunoSEQ multiplex PCR; TCRdb keeps only in-frame clonotypes and omits some of them. Among 2 million to 2.5 million clones listed, 80% to 95% were seen once. V was shortened by 5 bases and J by 4 bases, with 12 bases between the two germline ends. There are 12 residues in the CDR3. Per the germline V gene, CDR1 is SQVTM and CDR2 is ANQGSEA. Sequencing was performed on naive CD4+ T cells from PBMCs. Subset indicated: CD45RA+ positively selected. This chain uses TRBV29-1 with TRBJ2-7; either TRBD1 or TRBD2 may supply D (5 bases each). The sequence derives from a man aged 18 to 29 in good health. Some clones in this sample may be carry-over from other donors' samples. Here the CDR3 reads CSVRDPGYEQYF. The CDR3 DNA reads as TGCAGCGTTAGGGACCCCGGGTACGAGCAGTACTTC.